This T cell receptor (beta chain) emerged from a study of shared clonotypes between healthy human individuals. Study as a whole: Serving as donors were a couple of women and three men, whose ages spanned 18 to 49. Study-level results: Non-shared clonotypes had lower generation probabilities than clonotypes shared by all four sorted-subset donors.

About this clone: Its target is not known.

An assay was performed, and its level was deep. Method: immunoSEQ multiplex PCR; TCRdb's copy keeps in-frame clones and lacks some. The data contain some 1.4 million clones, over 95% of them seen just once; the ten biggest clones take up over 1%. The V end lost 7 bases, the J end lost 4 bases, and 21 bases lay between the germline ends. Germline lookup yields CDR1 SGHKS and CDR2 YYEKEE (reference sequence). The CDR3 consists of 15 residues. This clonotype originated in a man aged 25 to 40 in good health. The chain couples TRBV5-5 to TRBJ2-7; D might be TRBD1 (6 bases). The sequencing input was naive CD4+ T cells sorted from blood. The subset here: CD45RA+ positively selected. This CDR3 is CASGNPTGLIYEQYF. In DNA form, the CDR3 reads TGTGCCAGCGGGAATCCGACAGGACTTATTTACGAGCAGTACTTC.